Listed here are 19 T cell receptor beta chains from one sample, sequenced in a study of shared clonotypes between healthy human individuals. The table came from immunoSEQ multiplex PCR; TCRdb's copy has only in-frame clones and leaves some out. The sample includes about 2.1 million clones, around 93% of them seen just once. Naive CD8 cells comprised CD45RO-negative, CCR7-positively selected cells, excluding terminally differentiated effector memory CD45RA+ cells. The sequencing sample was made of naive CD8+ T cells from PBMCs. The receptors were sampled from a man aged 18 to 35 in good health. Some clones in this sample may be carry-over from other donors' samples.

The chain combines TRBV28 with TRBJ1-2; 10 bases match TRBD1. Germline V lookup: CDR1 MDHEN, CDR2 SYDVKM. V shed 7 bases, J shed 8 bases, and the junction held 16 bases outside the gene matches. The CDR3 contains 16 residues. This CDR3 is CASTGPSQTGGLGYTF. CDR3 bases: TGTGCCAGCACCGGGCCGTCACAGACAGGGGGCCTCGGCTACACCTTC.

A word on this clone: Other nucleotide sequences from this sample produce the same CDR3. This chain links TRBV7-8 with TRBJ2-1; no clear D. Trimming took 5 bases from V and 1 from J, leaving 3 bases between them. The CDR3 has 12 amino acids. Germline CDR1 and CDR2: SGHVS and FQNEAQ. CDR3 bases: TGTGCCAGCAGCCTATCCTACAATGAGCAGTTCTTC. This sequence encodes CASSLSYNEQFF.

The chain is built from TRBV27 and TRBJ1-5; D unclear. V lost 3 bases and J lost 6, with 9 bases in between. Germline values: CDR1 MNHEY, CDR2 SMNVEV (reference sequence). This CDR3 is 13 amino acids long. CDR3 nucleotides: TGTGCCAGCAGTTTCTTTTATGGTCAGCCCCAGCATTTT. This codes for CASSFFYGQPQHF.

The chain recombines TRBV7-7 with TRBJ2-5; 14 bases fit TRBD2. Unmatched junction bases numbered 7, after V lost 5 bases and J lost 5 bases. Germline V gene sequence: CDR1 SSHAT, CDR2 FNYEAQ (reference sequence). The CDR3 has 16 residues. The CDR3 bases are TGTGCCAGCAGCACGGGACTAGCGGGAGAGCCGGAGACCCAGTACTTC. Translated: CASSTGLAGEPETQYF.

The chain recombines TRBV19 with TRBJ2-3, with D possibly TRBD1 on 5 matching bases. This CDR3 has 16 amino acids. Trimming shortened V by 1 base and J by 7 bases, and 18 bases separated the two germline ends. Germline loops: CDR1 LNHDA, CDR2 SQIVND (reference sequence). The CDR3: CASSIGAEERGYTQYF. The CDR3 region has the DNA TGTGCCAGTAGTATAGGGGCAGAAGAAAGGGGATATACGCAGTATTTT.

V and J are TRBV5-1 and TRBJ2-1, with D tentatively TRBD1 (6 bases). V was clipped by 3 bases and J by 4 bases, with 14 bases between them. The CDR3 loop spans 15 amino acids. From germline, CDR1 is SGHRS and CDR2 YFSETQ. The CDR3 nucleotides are TGCGCCAGCAGCTCAAGGACAGACCAATACAATGAGCAGTTCTTC. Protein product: CASSSRTDQYNEQFF.

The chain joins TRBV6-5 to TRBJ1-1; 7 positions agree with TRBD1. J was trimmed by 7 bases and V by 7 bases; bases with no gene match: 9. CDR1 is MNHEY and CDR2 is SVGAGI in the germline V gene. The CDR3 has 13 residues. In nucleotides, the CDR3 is TGTGCCAGCACGGCTCACAGGGGATATGAAGCTTTCTTT. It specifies CASTAHRGYEAFF.

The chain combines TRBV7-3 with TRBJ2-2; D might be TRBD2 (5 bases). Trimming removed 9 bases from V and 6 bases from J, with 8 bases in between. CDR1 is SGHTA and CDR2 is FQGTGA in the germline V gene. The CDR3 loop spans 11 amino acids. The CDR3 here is CASGLAGELFF. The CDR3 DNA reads TGTGCCAGTGGACTTGCCGGGGAGCTGTTTTTT.

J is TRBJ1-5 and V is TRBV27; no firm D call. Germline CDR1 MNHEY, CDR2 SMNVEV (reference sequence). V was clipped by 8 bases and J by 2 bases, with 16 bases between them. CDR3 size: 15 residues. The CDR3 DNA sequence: TGTGCCAGCCGACTATCTCTGAGGGGCAATCAGCCCCAGCATTTT. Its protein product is CASRLSLRGNQPQHF.

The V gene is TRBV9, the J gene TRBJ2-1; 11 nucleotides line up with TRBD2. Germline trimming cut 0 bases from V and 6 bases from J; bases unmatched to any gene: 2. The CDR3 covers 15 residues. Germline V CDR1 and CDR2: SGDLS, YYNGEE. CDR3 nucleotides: TGTGCCAGCAGCGTAGCACTAGCGGGAGCCAATGAGCAGTTCTTC. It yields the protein CASSVALAGANEQFF.

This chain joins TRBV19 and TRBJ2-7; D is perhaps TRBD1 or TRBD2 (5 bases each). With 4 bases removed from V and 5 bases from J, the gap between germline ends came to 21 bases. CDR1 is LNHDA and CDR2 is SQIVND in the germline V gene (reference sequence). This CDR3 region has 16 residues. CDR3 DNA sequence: TGTGCCAGTAGTACCCGGGGTGGACATCCTCGGGACGAGCAGTACTTC. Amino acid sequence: CASSTRGGHPRDEQYF. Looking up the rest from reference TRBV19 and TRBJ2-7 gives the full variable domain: DGGITQSPKYLFRKEGQNVTLSCEQNLNHDAMYWYRQDPGQGLRLIYYSQIVNDFQKGDIAEGYSVSREKKESFPLTVTSAQKNPTAFYLCASSTRGGHPRDEQYFGPGTRLTVT.

This CDR3 is CASSEGTGRTYEQYF. CDR3 bases: TGCGCCAGCAGTGAGGGGACAGGGAGGACCTACGAGCAGTACTTC. This chain uses TRBV10-1 with TRBJ2-7; TRBD1 matches at 9 bases. CDR1 WNHNN and CDR2 SYGVQD come from the germline V gene (reference sequence). This CDR3 is 15 amino acids long. Trimming at V came to 2 bases and at J to 2 bases, leaving 4 bases not matched to a gene.

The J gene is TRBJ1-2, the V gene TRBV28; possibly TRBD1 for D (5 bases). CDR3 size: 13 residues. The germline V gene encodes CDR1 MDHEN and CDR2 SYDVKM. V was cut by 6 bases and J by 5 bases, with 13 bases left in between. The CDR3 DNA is TGTGCCAGCAGACCCGGGGCGATTTATGGCTACACCTTC. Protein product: CASRPGAIYGYTF.

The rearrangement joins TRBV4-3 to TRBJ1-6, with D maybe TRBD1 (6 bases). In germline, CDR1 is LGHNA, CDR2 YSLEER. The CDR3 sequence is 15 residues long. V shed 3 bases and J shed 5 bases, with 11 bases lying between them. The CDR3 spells CASSHTGQNNSPLHF. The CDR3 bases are TGCGCCAGCAGCCACACTGGACAGAATAATTCACCCCTCCACTTT.

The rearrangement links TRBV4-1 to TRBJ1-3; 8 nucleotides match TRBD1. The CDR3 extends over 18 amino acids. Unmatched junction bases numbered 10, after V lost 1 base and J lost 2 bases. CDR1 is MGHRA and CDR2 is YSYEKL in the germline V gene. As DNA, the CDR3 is TGCGCCAGCAGCCAAGCTCTATCCGGACAGGGTGCTGGAAACACCATATATTTT. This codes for CASSQALSGQGAGNTIYF.

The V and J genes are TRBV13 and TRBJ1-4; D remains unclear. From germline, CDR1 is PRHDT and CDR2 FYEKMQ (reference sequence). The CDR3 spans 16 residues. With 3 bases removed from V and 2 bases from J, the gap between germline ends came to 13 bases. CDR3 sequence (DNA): TGTGCCAGCAGCTTCGGCATGGGGTCGACTAATGAAAAACTGTTTTTT. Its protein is CASSFGMGSTNEKLFF.

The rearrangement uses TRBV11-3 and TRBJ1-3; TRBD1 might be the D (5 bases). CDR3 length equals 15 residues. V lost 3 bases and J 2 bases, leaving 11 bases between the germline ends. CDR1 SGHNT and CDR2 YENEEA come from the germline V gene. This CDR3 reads CASSFGGVAGNTIYF. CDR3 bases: TGTGCCAGCAGCTTCGGGGGGGTCGCTGGAAACACCATATATTTT.

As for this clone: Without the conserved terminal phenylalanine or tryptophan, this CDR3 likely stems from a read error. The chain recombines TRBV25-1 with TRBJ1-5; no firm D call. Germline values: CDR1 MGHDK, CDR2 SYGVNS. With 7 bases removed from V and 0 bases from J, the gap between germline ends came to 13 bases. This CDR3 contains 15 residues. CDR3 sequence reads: CASIAGRSSNQPQHS. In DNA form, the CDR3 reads TGTGCCAGCATCGCAGGACGGAGTAGCAATCAGCCCCAGCATTCT.

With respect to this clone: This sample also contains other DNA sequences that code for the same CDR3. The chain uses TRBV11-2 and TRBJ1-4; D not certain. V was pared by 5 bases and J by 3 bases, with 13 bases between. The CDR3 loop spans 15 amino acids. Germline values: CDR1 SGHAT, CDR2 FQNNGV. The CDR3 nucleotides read TGTGCCAGCAGCCGTAGCCGGGCCCCTAATGAAAAACTGTTTTTT. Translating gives CASSRSRAPNEKLFF.